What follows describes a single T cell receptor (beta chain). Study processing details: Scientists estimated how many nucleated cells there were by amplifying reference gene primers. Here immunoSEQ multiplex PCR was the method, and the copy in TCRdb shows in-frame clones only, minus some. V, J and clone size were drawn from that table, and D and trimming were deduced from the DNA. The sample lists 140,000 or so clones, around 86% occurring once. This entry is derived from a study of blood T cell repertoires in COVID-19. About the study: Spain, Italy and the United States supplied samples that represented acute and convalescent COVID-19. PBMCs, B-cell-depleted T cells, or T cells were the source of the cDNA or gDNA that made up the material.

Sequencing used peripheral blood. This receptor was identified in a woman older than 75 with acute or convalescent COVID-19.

As DNA, the CDR3 is TGTGCCAGTAGTATATGGGGGACTAGCGGGACTGATGAGCAGTTCTTC. It encodes CASSIWGTSGTDEQFF. The chain links TRBV19 to TRBJ2-1; the match to TRBD2 covers 13 bases. Germline V gene data show CDR1 as LNHDA and CDR2 as SQIVND (reference sequence). This CDR3 has 16 amino acids. V shed 2 bases and J 8 bases; nucleotides not matched to a gene: 6.